The 25 T cell receptor beta chains reported below all come from one sample, sequenced in a study of human T cells and chemical hapten exposure. Each CDR3 protein is one row after TCRdb ran MiXCR on the RACE reads. This table has about 120,000 distinct CDR3 sequences, about 11% appearing once. Time point noted: patch test 3, about 24 weeks after DPC sensitization. Specified treatment: therapeutic diphenylcyclopropenone sensitization with weekly scalp DPC. The sequences come from whole blood, collected in connection with sensitization to the hapten diphenylcyclopropenone (DPC). The receptors stem from a woman aged 45 to 65 with alopecia areata. Some clones in this sample may be carry-over from other donors' samples.

There are many counts of this clonotype. V is TRBV12-5 and J is TRBJ2-3; D uncertain. Germline V CDR1 and CDR2: LGHNT, FRNRAP. CDR3 length equals 14 residues. V was clipped by 1 base and J by 6 bases, with 11 bases between them. The CDR3 region has the DNA TGTGCTAGTGGTTTGGCCCCGGCCCCCGATACGCAGTATTTT. It translates to CASGLAPAPDTQYF.

This clonotype was detected ten times or more. The chain has TRBV6-1 and TRBJ2-7; TRBD1 matches 7 bases. The germline gives CDR1 MNHNS, CDR2 SASEGT. After removal of 7 bases from V and 5 bases from J, the junction contained 8 bases not matched to a gene. There are 13 residues in the CDR3. CDR3 region: CASTFKGAHEQYF. DNA for the CDR3: TGTGCCAGCACCTTTAAGGGGGCTCACGAGCAGTACTTC.

This clonotype was observed a few times. The rearrangement joins TRBV6-5 to TRBJ2-5; 7 bases are shared with TRBD2. V was pared by 6 bases and J by 9 bases, with 10 bases of the junction left unmatched. The CDR3 loop spans 13 amino acids. Germline lookup yields CDR1 MNHEY and CDR2 SVGAGI. CDR3: CASSSLAGVPQYF. The CDR3 region has the DNA TGTGCCAGCAGCTCCCTGGCGGGGGTGCCCCAGTACTTC.

This clonotype was detected many times. The chain employs TRBV5-4 and TRBJ1-1, with no clear D. V was pared by 4 bases and J by 6 bases, with 13 bases between. There are 13 residues in the CDR3. Per germline, CDR1 SGHNT and CDR2 YYREEE (reference sequence). Written as DNA, the CDR3 is TGTGCCAGCAGCCGCCCAGGAGAGGCTGAAGCTTTCTTT. Its translation: CASSRPGEAEAFF.

This clonotype was picked up many times. The rearrangement joins TRBV6-2 or TRBV6-3 to TRBJ2-7; perhaps TRBD2 as D (6 bases). CDR1 is MNHEY, CDR2 SVGEGT, per germline. This CDR3 comprises 14 residues. Between the trimmed V and J ends, which lost 2 bases and 3 bases, there was a span of 11 bases. The CDR3 DNA is TGTGCCAGCAGTTACAGGGACTCCCACTACGAGCAGTACTTC. It yields the protein CASSYRDSHYEQYF.

This clonotype was recorded many times. The CDR3 loop reads CASSLALQDTQYF. In DNA form, the CDR3 reads TGTGCCAGCAGCTTAGCGTTGCAAGATACGCAGTATTTT. V usage is TRBV7-2 and J usage is TRBJ2-3; D is unclear. The CDR3 runs to 13 residues. Germline loops: CDR1 SGHTA, CDR2 FQGNSA. Trimming removed 0 bases at V and 5 bases at J, with 6 bases between.

The J gene is TRBJ2-7, the V gene TRBV12-3 or TRBV12-4; tentatively, D is TRBD2 (5 bases). The CDR3 consists of 16 residues. Trimming pared 8 bases from V and 4 bases from J, leaving 24 bases between. CDR3 in amino acids: CASSPRGRATSYEQYF. DNA for the CDR3: TGTGCCAGCTCCCCCCGCGGGCGGGCCACCTCTTACGAGCAGTACTTC.

This clonotype was counted many times. The rearrangement joins TRBV20-1 to TRBJ2-3; 10 bases map to TRBD1. The CDR3 consists of 15 residues. The V gene end was trimmed by 5 bases and the J gene end by 4 bases; junction bases not matched to a gene: 9. CDR1 is DFQATT and CDR2 is SNEGSKA in the germline V gene (reference sequence). Here the CDR3 reads CSAAPGTGESDTQYF. CDR3 sequence (DNA): TGCAGTGCTGCCCCCGGGACAGGGGAGTCAGATACGCAGTATTTT.

The chain carries TRBV24-1 and TRBJ2-6; the D is unclear. Germline V lookup: CDR1 KGHDR, CDR2 SFDVKD. The CDR3 totals 13 residues. Trimming removed 5 bases from V and 0 bases from J, with 1 base in between. CDR3 region: CATSGSGANVLTF. DNA of the CDR3: TGTGCCACCAGTGGCTCTGGGGCCAACGTCCTGACTTTC.

The CDR3 region has the DNA TGTGCCAGCAGCCCCGGCGGGGGGCGGGTGGGCTCCTACGAGCAGTACTTC. Its translation is CASSPGGGRVGSYEQYF. This rearrangement joins TRBV3-1 to TRBJ2-7; 8 positions agree with TRBD2. Losses at the gene ends were 4 bases for V and 0 bases for J; bases not matched to a gene: 11. The CDR3 spans 17 residues. In germline, CDR1 is LGHDT, CDR2 YNNKEL (reference sequence).

This clonotype was seen repeatedly, ten times or more. The gene calls are TRBV7-2 and TRBJ2-1, with unresolved D. The CDR3 runs to 12 residues. Trimming took 2 bases from V and 7 from J, leaving 6 bases between them. CDR1 is SGHTA and CDR2 is FQGNSA in the germline V gene. CDR3 amino acids: CASSLSGNEQFF. The CDR3 nucleotides read TGTGCCAGCAGCTTATCCGGGAATGAGCAGTTCTTC.

This clonotype turned up a few times. This chain links TRBV5-1 with TRBJ2-1; 7 positions match TRBD2. Germline loops: CDR1 SGHRS, CDR2 YFSETQ. With V trimmed by 2 bases and J by 8 bases, 7 bases remained unmatched. The CDR3 totals 14 residues. CDR3: CASSFSGTKDEQFF. For the CDR3, the DNA is TGCGCCAGCAGCTTTTCCGGGACTAAGGATGAGCAGTTCTTC.

There are many counts of this clonotype. The J gene is TRBJ1-1, the V gene TRBV7-3; 7 bases match TRBD1. J lost 3 bases, V lost 4 bases, and 2 bases had no gene match. Germline V gene sequence: CDR1 SGHTA, CDR2 FQGTGA. This CDR3 region has 13 residues. The CDR3 coding sequence is TGTGCCAGCAGCTATGGACAGGACACTGAAGCTTTCTTT. This encodes CASSYGQDTEAFF.

In regard to this clonotype: A much more abundant neighbour one base away suggests this may be a read error. V usage is TRBV28 and J usage is TRBJ2-7; 9 bases are shared with TRBD1. Germline assignment: CDR1 MDHEN and CDR2 SYDVKM. The CDR3 sequence is 14 residues long. The CDR3 region has the DNA TGTGCCGGCAGAAAAGGACAGGGGATCTACGAGCAGTACTTC. Amino acid sequence: CAGRKGQGIYEQYF.

V gene TRBV18 combines with J gene TRBJ2-3; 14 nucleotides line up with TRBD2. Germline lookup yields CDR1 KGHSH and CDR2 LQKENI. The CDR3 totals 16 residues. V was clipped by 3 bases and J by 2 bases; unmatched bases: 1. CDR3: CASSPTSGGATDTQYF. CDR3 nucleotides: TGTGCCAGCTCACCGACTAGCGGGGGGGCCACAGATACGCAGTATTTT.

This clonotype was counted between two and nine times. The J gene is TRBJ1-1, the V gene TRBV4-3; possible D gene TRBD1, 6 bases. With 0 bases removed from V and 8 bases from J, the gap between germline ends came to 16 bases. Germline assignment: CDR1 LGHNA and CDR2 YSLEER. The CDR3 spans 15 residues. The CDR3 region is CASSQDAYRVREAFF. The CDR3 DNA reads as TGCGCCAGCAGCCAAGATGCGTACAGGGTGCGGGAAGCTTTCTTT.

This clonotype was detected ten times or more. The V and J genes are TRBV6-5 and TRBJ2-7, with 9 bases matching TRBD1. V dropped 6 bases and J dropped 3; count of bases not matched to a gene: 0. Germline lookup yields CDR1 MNHEY and CDR2 SVGAGI. The length of the CDR3 is 12 residues. The CDR3 DNA follows: TGTGCCAGCAGGGGACAGGGCTACGAGCAGTACTTC. Amino acid sequence: CASRGQGYEQYF.

About this clonotype: One end of the junction does not line up with germline, which may come from a read error. The V call is TRBV20-1, the J call TRBJ2-7; the match to TRBD2 covers 7 bases. Germline V CDR1 and CDR2: DFQATT, SNEGSKA (reference sequence). The CDR3 has 15 residues. In nucleotides, the CDR3 is TGCAGTGCTAGGCCGGAGCGGGGAAGCTCCGACGAGCAGTACTTC. Its translation: CSARPERGSSDEQYF.

This clonotype has a count of ten or more. This chain uses TRBV21-1 with TRBJ2-7. TRBV21-1 is recorded as a pseudogene. This CDR3 is 12 amino acids long. This CDR3 reads CASSKVSYEQYF. In DNA, the CDR3 is TGTGCCAGCAGCAAAGTTTCTTACGAGCAGTACTTC.

The genes are TRBV5-1 and TRBJ1-1, with D tentatively TRBD1 (5 bases). V was pared by 5 bases and J by 0 bases, with 17 bases between. This CDR3 is 16 amino acids long. Germline CDR1 and CDR2: SGHRS and YFSETQ. CDR3 in amino acids: CASRPGAGTVNTEAFF. The CDR3 coding sequence is TGCGCCAGCAGACCAGGAGCCGGGACGGTGAACACTGAAGCTTTCTTT.

V and J are TRBV28 and TRBJ2-6, with a weak D call TRBD2 (6 bases). V dropped 7 bases and J dropped 2 bases, with 9 bases sitting between them. The CDR3 covers 14 residues. Germline V gene data show CDR1 as MDHEN and CDR2 as SYDVKM. DNA for the CDR3: TGTGCCAGCATGCGGGGCACTGGGGCCAACGTCCTGACTTTC. Residues: CASMRGTGANVLTF.

A few counts support this clonotype. The chain carries TRBV28 and TRBJ2-5; D might be TRBD2 (5 bases). This CDR3 spans 18 amino acids. In germline, CDR1 is MDHEN, CDR2 SYDVKM. V shed 5 bases and J shed 4 bases, with 26 bases lying between them. This CDR3 reads CASSPAGFAIQPRETQYF. The CDR3 DNA is TGTGCCAGCAGTCCGGCGGGCTTCGCGATCCAACCTAGAGAGACCCAGTACTTC.

This clonotype was seen only a few times. The rearrangement joins TRBV25-1 to TRBJ2-7, with D unresolved. Per the germline V gene, CDR1 is MGHDK and CDR2 is SYGVNS. Trimming stripped 3 bases from V and 4 bases from J, with 13 bases between. This CDR3 has 14 residues. CDR3 region: CASSEEGKLYEQYF. CDR3 DNA sequence: TGTGCCAGCAGTGAGGAAGGAAAACTATACGAGCAGTACTTC.

This clonotype was counted between two and nine times. This chain uses TRBV12-3 or TRBV12-4 with TRBJ1-2; no firm D call. The CDR3 runs 14 residues. Trimming removed 4 bases at V and 4 bases at J, with 13 bases between. CDR3: CASSSPGGSYGYTF. In DNA, the CDR3 is TGTGCCAGCAGTTCCCCCGGAGGTAGCTATGGCTACACCTTC.

V gene TRBV7-2 combines with J gene TRBJ1-5; tentative D call: TRBD1 (6 bases). The CDR3 sequence is 15 residues long. The germline V gene encodes CDR1 SGHTA and CDR2 FQGNSA. The ends were cut back, 5 bases at V and 7 bases at J, with 18 bases in the middle. The CDR3 here is CASSPWAGAGQPQHF. CDR3 nucleotide sequence: TGTGCCAGCAGCCCGTGGGCAGGGGCGGGGCAGCCCCAGCATTTT. The full variable domain, completed using reference TRBV7-2 and TRBJ1-5, is GAGVSQSPSNKVTEKGKDVELRCDPISGHTALYWYRQSLGQGLEFLIYFQGNSAPDKSGLPSDRFSAERTGGSVSTLTIQRTQQEDSAVYLCASSPWAGAGQPQHFGDGTRLSIL.